Listed below are T cell receptor beta chains from one sample, sequenced in a study of blood T cell repertoires in COVID-19. Clones were sequenced by immunoSEQ multiplex PCR, and TCRdb holds only the in-frame ones, with some missing. Here the sample spans some 87,000 clones, around 82% being singletons. Sequenced material: peripheral blood. These receptors were obtained from a man in his fifties who had recovered from COVID-19. CDR3s include the opening cysteine and the closing phenylalanine or tryptophan. The D gene is left open where the match is weak. For some rows the clone size is stated as once, few or many, or as a class when expanded; others skip it.

once	TRBD1	TRBV10-3	TRBJ2-2	TGTGCCATCAGTGAGTCCGGGACAGGGGGCAAAAACGGGGAGCTGTTTTTT	CAISESGTGGKNGELFF
NA	TRBD2	TRBV6-1	TRBJ2-3	TGTGCCAGCAGTGGGGGACTAGCGGGAGTAGCAGATACGCAGTATTTT	CASSGGLAGVADTQYF
NA	NA	TRBV18	TRBJ2-5	TGTGCCAGCTCACCCGCAGGAGGGGAGACCCAGTACTTC	CASSPAGGETQYF
many	TRBD2	TRBV27	TRBJ2-1	TGTGCCAGCAGCCGATCCTCGCCGGGACTAGCGGGGGGAGGGAGCTCCTACAATGAGCAGTTCTTC	CASSRSSPGLAGGGSSYNEQFF
NA	TRBD2	TRBV7-9	TRBJ2-7	TGTGCCAGCAGCTTAGATGGGGGGGTCCACGAGCAGTACTTC	CASSLDGGVHEQYF
once	NA	TRBV6-5	TRBJ1-2	TGTGCCAGCGAACAGCCCGTAAGTTATGGCTACACCTTC	CASEQPVSYGYTF
NA	NA	TRBV19	TRBJ2-5	TGTGCCAGTAGTATCGGGGGATTCGAGACCCAGTACTTC	CASSIGGFETQYF
NA	TRBD2	TRBV3-1/TRBV3-2	TRBJ2-7	TGTGCCAGCAGCCCACGGGGTAGCGGGAGAGGCTCGACCCACGAGCAGTACTTC	CASSPRGSGRGSTHEQYF
NA	NA	TRBV7-2	TRBJ1-6	TGTGCCAGCCTAGGGGTTTTCCCTTCACCCCTCCACTTT	CASLGVFPSPLHF
NA	TRBD2	TRBV20-1	TRBJ2-7	TGCAGTGCTAGTTTCCTAGCGGGCTCCTACGAGCAGTACTTC	CSASFLAGSYEQYF
many	TRBD1	TRBV10-3	TRBJ2-7	TGTGCCACCATGGGGACAGGCTCCTACGAGCAGTACTTC	CATMGTGSYEQYF
NA	NA	TRBV5-1	TRBJ1-3	TGCGCCAGCAGCCCAGACGGACACTCTGGAAACACCATATATTTT	CASSPDGHSGNTIYF
NA	NA	TRBV5-5	TRBJ2-3	TGTGCCAGCAGCTCGGACGGAGGCCACACAGATACGCAGTATTTT	CASSSDGGHTDTQYF
NA	TRBD2	TRBV4-2	TRBJ2-1	TGTGCCAGCAGCCAAAAAGTTGGGGGGGAGTCGAACAATGAGCAGTTCTTC	CASSQKVGGESNNEQFF
NA	TRBD2	TRBV11-3	TRBJ2-2	TGTGCCAGCAGCTTGACTAGCTCGCCCGGGGAGCTGTTTTTT	CASSLTSSPGELFF
NA	TRBD2	TRBV13	TRBJ2-1	TGTGCCAGCGTTCCGGGGGGGCGAGGCAATGAGCAGTTCTTC	CASVPGGRGNEQFF
NA	TRBD1	TRBV5-1	TRBJ1-1	TGCGCCAGCAGCGTATCCGGGACAGCCACTGAAGCTTTCTTT	CASSVSGTATEAFF
few	NA	TRBV5-4	TRBJ1-3	TGTGCCAGCAGCTTTCCACAGGGATCTGGAAACACCATATATTTT	CASSFPQGSGNTIYF
once	NA	TRBV28	TRBJ2-1	TGTGCCAGCAGCGACCGAGGGAACGATGAGCAGTTCTTC	CASSDRGNDEQFF
NA	TRBD1	TRBV2	TRBJ1-2	TGTGCCAGCAGTACCGGACAGGGGTATAACTATGGCTACACCTTC	CASSTGQGYNYGYTF
NA	NA	TRBV10-3	TRBJ1-2	TGTGCCATCAACTTGGACAGAACCTATGGCTACACCTTC	CAINLDRTYGYTF
NA	NA	TRBV9	TRBJ2-6	TGTGCCAGCAGCCCCCACTACGGGGCTGGGGCCAACGTCCTGACTTTC	CASSPHYGAGANVLTF
NA	TRBD1	TRBV19	TRBJ1-1	TGTGCCAGTAGTAGGACAGGTGTGAACACTGAAGCTTTCTTT	CASSRTGVNTEAFF
NA	TRBD1	TRBV6-5	TRBJ1-2	TGTGCCGTGGAAGGGACAGCCGGCCACTATGGCTACACCTTC	CAVEGTAGHYGYTF
NA	NA	TRBV6-5	TRBJ1-2	TGTGCCAGCAGTTACTCGGTAACAGGATCCTATGGCTACACCTTC	CASSYSVTGSYGYTF
NA	NA	TRBV9	TRBJ2-2	TGTGCCAGCGGCGGGGTGGCAGGGGGCACCGGGGAGCTGTTTTTT	CASGGVAGGTGELFF
few	TRBD2	TRBV19	TRBJ2-7	TGTGCCAGTGCCCCCGGGGGGGGACTCTACGAGCAGTACTTC	CASAPGGGLYEQYF
NA	NA	TRBV7-9	TRBJ1-4	TGTGCCAGCAGCTTTAGGACAGCCGCAACTAATGAAAAACTGTTTTTT	CASSFRTAATNEKLFF
NA	TRBD1	TRBV6-5	TRBJ1-5	TGTGCCAGCAGTTACTCAGGGGGCTATCAGCCCCAGCATTTT	CASSYSGGYQPQHF
NA	NA	TRBV7-9	TRBJ2-3	TGTGCCAGCAGCTTGGTCATGAGCCAACCCACAGATACGCAGTATTTT	CASSLVMSQPTDTQYF
NA	TRBD2	TRBV28	TRBJ2-1	TGTGCCAGCAGTACTAGCGGACAAATACTGGGGGACTACAATGAGCAGTTCTTC	CASSTSGQILGDYNEQFF
NA	NA	TRBV28	TRBJ2-3	TGTGCCAGCAGTTTGGGGCTAGAGAGCACAGATACGCAGTATTTT	CASSLGLESTDTQYF
NA	NA	TRBV7-8	TRBJ2-5	TGTGCCAGCAGCTTAGAAGGGACACTCCAAGAGACCCAGTACTTC	CASSLEGTLQETQYF
NA	TRBD1	TRBV27	TRBJ2-7	TGTGCCAGCAGTTTCTCCCCGGGACAGGGAGACGAGCAGTACTTC	CASSFSPGQGDEQYF
NA	NA	TRBV27	TRBJ2-2	TGTGCCAGCAGACAGGGCCATAACACCGGGGAGCTGTTTTTT	CASRQGHNTGELFF
NA	NA	TRBV5-4	TRBJ2-5	TGTGCCAGCAGCTTCCGGGACTACCAAGAGACCCAGTACTTC	CASSFRDYQETQYF
NA	TRBD1	TRBV5-1	TRBJ1-2	TGCGCCAGCAGCTTTCAACGGGGACAGGAAAACTATGGCTACACCTTC	CASSFQRGQENYGYTF